Each of the 23 T cell receptor beta chains below was sequenced from the same sample in a study of blood T cell repertoires in COVID-19. The assay was immunoSEQ multiplex PCR, and TCRdb's table has in-frame clones only and misses some. The table shows roughly 260,000 clones, with about 88% occurring only once. Sequenced material: peripheral blood. These receptors came from a woman in her forties who had recovered from COVID-19.

V usage is TRBV3-1 (or the pseudogene TRBV3-2) and J usage is TRBJ2-1; a possible D gene is TRBD2 (6 bases). The V and J ends lost 1 base and 9 bases respectively, with 22 bases between them. The CDR3 runs to 17 residues. Germline CDR1 reads LGHDT; CDR2 reads YNNKEL (reference sequence). The CDR3 bases are TGTGCCAGCAGCCAAGGACACGGGAGTACGTCCTCGGCTGAGCAGTTCTTC. It is translated as CASSQGHGSTSSAEQFF.

The chain links TRBV4-3 to TRBJ1-2; D gene unclear. The CDR3 runs 13 residues. CDR1 is LGHNA, CDR2 YSLEER, per germline. V dropped 0 bases and J dropped 1 base, with 3 bases sitting between them. The CDR3 nucleotides read TGCGCCAGCAGCCAAGATAATAACTATGGCTACACCTTC. Protein sequence: CASSQDNNYGYTF.

This chain joins TRBV4-1 and TRBJ2-3; 11 positions match TRBD2. The junction had 8 bases not matched to a gene; V was cut back by 4 bases and J by 2 bases. Germline values: CDR1 MGHRA, CDR2 YSYEKL. The CDR3 length is 17 residues. CDR3 sequence reads: CASSPLGLAGNTDTQYF. The CDR3 DNA reads TGCGCCAGCAGCCCCTTAGGACTAGCGGGCAACACAGATACGCAGTATTTT.

The sample holds one count of this clone. The gene calls are TRBV19 and TRBJ2-1, with 10 bases identical to TRBD2. The germline CDR1 and CDR2 sequences are LNHDA and SQIVND (reference sequence). The CDR3 consists of 14 residues. The V gene end was trimmed by 6 bases and the J gene end by 12 bases; junction bases not matched to a gene: 11. Here the CDR3 DNA reads TGTGCCAGTAGGACTAGCGGGTCCGCCCCAAGGCAGTTCTTC. This codes for CASRTSGSAPRQFF.

The V and J genes are TRBV11-3 and TRBJ2-5; D is possibly TRBD1 (5 bases). CDR1 is SGHNT, CDR2 YENEEA, per germline. The V end lost 4 bases, the J end lost 0 bases, and 9 bases lay between the germline ends. This CDR3 is 14 amino acids long. The CDR3 sequence: CASSSKGYQETQYF. The CDR3 DNA reads TGTGCCAGCAGCTCAAAGGGGTACCAAGAGACCCAGTACTTC.

The chain uses TRBV12-3 or TRBV12-4 and TRBJ1-2, with D unclear. This CDR3 comprises 12 residues. The V gene lost 6 bases and the J gene lost 4 bases, with 9 bases spanning the gap. CDR3 sequence reads: CASSRSGYGYTF. Here the CDR3 DNA reads TGTGCCAGCAGCCGGTCTGGCTATGGCTACACCTTC.

The gene calls are TRBV30 and TRBJ2-7, with D possibly matching TRBD1 (5 bases). Germline CDR1 is GTSNPN and CDR2 is SVGIG (reference sequence). The CDR3 has 13 amino acids. Trimming cost V 2 bases and J 4 bases, with 12 bases left between them. CDR3 residues: CAWSYTGRYEQYF. The CDR3 DNA sequence: TGTGCCTGGAGTTATACAGGACGTTACGAGCAGTACTTC.

The chain links TRBV19 to TRBJ2-5; tentative D call: TRBD2 (6 bases). CDR3 size: 14 residues. CDR1 is LNHDA, CDR2 SQIVND, per germline (reference sequence). The V end was cut by 1 base, the J end by 1 base, with 7 bases between. The CDR3, as DNA: TGTGCCAGTAGTATAGCGGGAGTCCAAGAGACCCAGTACTTC. This translates into CASSIAGVQETQYF.

The CDR3 here is CASSLAGGIYGYTF. The CDR3 nucleotides read TGCGCCAGCAGCTTGGCGGGCGGGATCTATGGCTACACCTTC. The chain carries TRBV5-1 and TRBJ1-2; D gene uncertain. Germline V lookup: CDR1 SGHRS, CDR2 YFSETQ. The CDR3 extends over 14 amino acids. V was pared by 0 bases and J by 4 bases, with 10 bases between.

The rearrangement joins TRBV2 to TRBJ2-7, with 9 bases aligning to TRBD1. Trimming at V came to 7 bases and at J to 2 bases, leaving 6 bases not matched to a gene. The CDR3 runs to 14 residues. The V gene's germline CDR1 is SNHLY and CDR2 FYNNEI. DNA for the CDR3: TGTGCCAGCAAACTACAGGGGGCCGCCTACGAGCAGTACTTC. Protein sequence: CASKLQGAAYEQYF.

V usage is TRBV7-2 and J usage is TRBJ1-2; the D gene is possibly TRBD1 (6 bases). Trimming cost V 4 bases and J 4 bases, with 10 bases left between them. The CDR3 is 13 residues long. Germline CDR1 is SGHTA and CDR2 is FQGNSA. The CDR3 loop is CASSSTGSYGYTF. CDR3 sequence (DNA): TGTGCCAGCAGCTCCACAGGGAGCTATGGCTACACCTTC.

This chain connects TRBV7-9 to TRBJ2-1, with TRBD1 matching 7 bases. Germline CDR1 reads SEHNR; CDR2 reads FQNEAQ (reference sequence). CDR3 length: 15 amino acids. The ends lost 4 bases at V and 7 bases at J; junction bases unmatched: 10. The CDR3 spells CASSSTGKGGNEQFF. The CDR3 coding sequence is TGTGCCAGCAGCTCGACAGGGAAAGGGGGAAATGAGCAGTTCTTC.

This clone showed up just a few times. This chain connects TRBV11-3 to TRBJ1-2; TRBD1 matches at 8 bases. CDR1 and CDR2 from the germline V gene are SGHNT and YENEEA. The J segment lost 6 bases and the V segment lost 6 bases, leaving 9 bases of the junction unmatched. The CDR3 sequence is 14 residues long. The CDR3 region is CASRSLQGAHGYTF. CDR3 coding DNA: TGTGCCAGCAGATCGCTTCAGGGGGCGCATGGCTACACCTTC.

V gene TRBV7-6 combines with J gene TRBJ2-1; TRBD2 agrees at 10 bases. J lost 6 bases, V lost 2 bases, and 4 bases had no gene match. The CDR3 is 15 residues long. Germline V gene lookup returns CDR1 SGHVS and CDR2 FNYEAQ. DNA for the CDR3: TGTGCCAGCAGCTTACAAGCGGGGGGGTCCAATGAGCAGTTCTTC. Translating it yields CASSLQAGGSNEQFF.

The chain links TRBV7-9 to TRBJ2-7; 14 bases match TRBD2. Germline CDR1 reads SEHNR; CDR2 reads FQNEAQ (reference sequence). This CDR3 spans 17 amino acids. With 6 bases clipped from V and 1 base from J, the junction kept 8 bases outside the gene matches. The CDR3 reads CASRSGLAGAFSYEQYF. The CDR3 DNA reads TGTGCCAGCAGGTCGGGACTAGCGGGGGCCTTTTCCTACGAGCAGTACTTC.

This rearrangement joins TRBV7-9 to TRBJ1-6; weak D call: TRBD1 (5 bases). Germline CDR1 reads SEHNR; CDR2 reads FQNEAQ (reference sequence). The V end was cut by 5 bases, the J end by 3 bases, with 14 bases between. The CDR3 is made up of 16 amino acids. The CDR3 sequence is CASSPPRGYYNSPLHF. For the CDR3, the DNA is TGTGCCAGCAGCCCCCCGCGGGGCTACTATAATTCACCCCTCCACTTT.

V is TRBV9 and J is TRBJ2-1; 11 nucleotides agree with TRBD2. The germline V gene has CDR1 SGDLS and CDR2 YYNGEE. This CDR3 has 16 amino acids. Trimming at V came to 4 bases and at J to 6 bases, leaving 9 bases not matched to a gene. The CDR3 DNA reads TGTGCCAGCAGCCCCGAGTTAGCGGGAGGGGGCAATGAGCAGTTCTTC. Encoded protein: CASSPELAGGGNEQFF.

V usage is TRBV27 and J usage is TRBJ1-2; D is uncertain. The V gene's germline CDR1 is MNHEY and CDR2 SMNVEV (reference sequence). The CDR3 consists of 12 residues. Trimming pared 4 bases from V and 6 bases from J, leaving 9 bases between. CDR3 protein: CASSSSSNGYTF. For the CDR3, the DNA is TGTGCCAGCAGTTCCTCTAGCAATGGCTACACCTTC.

The J gene is TRBJ2-7, the V gene TRBV4-3; 7 positions match TRBD1. There are 15 residues in the CDR3. The V segment lost 0 bases and the J segment 3 bases; nucleotides outside the gene matches: 5. The germline V gene encodes CDR1 LGHNA and CDR2 YSLEER. CDR3 amino acids: CASSQDWGTDYEQYF. The CDR3 nucleotides read TGCGCCAGCAGCCAAGATTGGGGGACAGACTACGAGCAGTACTTC.

The chain recombines TRBV11-2 with TRBJ2-5; 8 bases align to TRBD1. The CDR3 extends over 16 amino acids. Trimming removed 5 bases from V and 0 bases from J; junction bases left unmatched: 8. Germline values: CDR1 SGHAT, CDR2 FQNNGV. Written as DNA, the CDR3 is TGTGCCAGCAGCGTCGGGGACAGGAGATACCAAGAGACCCAGTACTTC. Translated: CASSVGDRRYQETQYF.

J is TRBJ1-2 and V is TRBV11-3, with 8 bases fitting TRBD1. The length of the CDR3 is 16 residues. CDR1 is SGHNT, CDR2 YENEEA, per germline. With V trimmed by 5 bases and J by 0 bases, 8 bases remained unmatched. DNA for the CDR3: TGTGCCAGCAGCCGGGGACAGGAAAAACCTAACTATGGCTACACCTTC. Amino acids: CASSRGQEKPNYGYTF.

The genes are TRBV5-1 and TRBJ1-2; a possible D gene is TRBD1 (6 bases). Trimming removed 5 bases from V and 4 bases from J, with 12 bases in between. Germline loops: CDR1 SGHRS, CDR2 YFSETQ. This CDR3 is built from 13 residues. CDR3 nucleotide sequence: TGCGCCAGCAGGGACAGCCCTGTCTATGGCTACACCTTC. It codes for CASRDSPVYGYTF. The whole variable domain, filled in from reference TRBV5-1 and TRBJ1-2, reads KAGVTQTPRYLIKTRGQQVTLSCSPISGHRSVSWYQQTPGQGLQFLFEYFSETQRNKGNFPGRFSGRQFSNSRSEMNVSTLELGDSALYLCASRDSPVYGYTFGSGTRLTVV.

The J gene is TRBJ1-5, the V gene TRBV28; no firm D call. Germline CDR1 and CDR2: MDHEN and SYDVKM. The CDR3 sequence is 11 residues long. With 8 bases removed from V and 3 bases from J, the gap between germline ends came to 5 bases. The CDR3 loop reads CASSTNQPQHF. CDR3 DNA sequence: TGTGCCAGCTCTACCAATCAGCCCCAGCATTTT.